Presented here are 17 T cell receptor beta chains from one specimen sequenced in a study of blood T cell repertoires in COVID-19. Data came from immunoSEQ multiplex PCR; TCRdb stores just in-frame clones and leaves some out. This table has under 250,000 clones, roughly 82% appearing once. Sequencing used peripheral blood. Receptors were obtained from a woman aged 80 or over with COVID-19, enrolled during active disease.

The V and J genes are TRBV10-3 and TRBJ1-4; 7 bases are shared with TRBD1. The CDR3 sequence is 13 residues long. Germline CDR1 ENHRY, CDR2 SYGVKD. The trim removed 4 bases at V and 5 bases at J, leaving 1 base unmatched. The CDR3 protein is CAISAGQNEKLFF. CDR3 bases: TGTGCCATCAGTGCGGGACAGAATGAAAAACTGTTTTTT.

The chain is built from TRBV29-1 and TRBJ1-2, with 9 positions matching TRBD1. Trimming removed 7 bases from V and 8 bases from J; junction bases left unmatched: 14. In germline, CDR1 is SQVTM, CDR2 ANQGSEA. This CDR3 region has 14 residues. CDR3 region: CSGTSGTGIKGYTF. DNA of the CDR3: TGCAGCGGAACCTCCGGGACAGGGATAAAAGGCTACACCTTC.

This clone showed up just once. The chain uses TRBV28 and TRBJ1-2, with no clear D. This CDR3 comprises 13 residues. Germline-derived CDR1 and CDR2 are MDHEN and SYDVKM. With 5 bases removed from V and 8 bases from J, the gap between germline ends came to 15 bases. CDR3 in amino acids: CASSLGDTRGYTF. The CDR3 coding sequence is TGTGCCAGCAGTCTCGGGGATACGAGGGGCTACACCTTC.

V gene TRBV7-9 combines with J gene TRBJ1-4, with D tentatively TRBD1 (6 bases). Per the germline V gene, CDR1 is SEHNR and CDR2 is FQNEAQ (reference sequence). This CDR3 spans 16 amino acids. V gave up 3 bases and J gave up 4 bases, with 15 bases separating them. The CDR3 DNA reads TGTGCCAGCAGCTTTAGTCCCACAGGGAATAATGAAAAACTGTTTTTT. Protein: CASSFSPTGNNEKLFF. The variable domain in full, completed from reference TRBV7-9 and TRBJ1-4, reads DTGVSQNPRHKITKRGQNVTFRCDPISEHNRLYWYRQTLGQGPEFLTYFQNEAQLEKSRLLSDRFSAERPKGSFSTLEIQRTEQGDSAMYLCASSFSPTGNNEKLFFGSGTQLSVL.

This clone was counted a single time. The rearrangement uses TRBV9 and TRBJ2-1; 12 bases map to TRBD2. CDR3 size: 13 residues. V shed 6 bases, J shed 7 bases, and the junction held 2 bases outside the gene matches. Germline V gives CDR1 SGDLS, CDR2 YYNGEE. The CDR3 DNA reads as TGTGCCAGCACAGGACTAGCGGGGAATGAGCAGTTCTTC. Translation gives CASTGLAGNEQFF.

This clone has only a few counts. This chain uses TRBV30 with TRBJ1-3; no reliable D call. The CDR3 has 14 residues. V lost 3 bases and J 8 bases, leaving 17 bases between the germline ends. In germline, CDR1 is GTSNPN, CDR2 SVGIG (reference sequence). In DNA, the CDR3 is TGTGCCTGGAGGTCCAATCCCTCGGTGGACACCATATATTTT. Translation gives CAWRSNPSVDTIYF. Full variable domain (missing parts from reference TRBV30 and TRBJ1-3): SQTIHQWPATLVQPVGSPLSLECTVEGTSNPNLYWYRQAAGRGLQLLFYSVGIGQISSEVPQNLSASRPQDRQFILSSKKLLLSDSGFYLCAWRSNPSVDTIYFGEGSWLTVV.

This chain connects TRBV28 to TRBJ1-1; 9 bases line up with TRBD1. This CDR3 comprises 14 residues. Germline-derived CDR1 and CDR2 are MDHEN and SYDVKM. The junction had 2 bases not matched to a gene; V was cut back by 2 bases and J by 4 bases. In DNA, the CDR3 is TGTGCCAGCAGTTTAGGGACAGGGATCACTGAAGCTTTCTTT. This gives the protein CASSLGTGITEAFF.

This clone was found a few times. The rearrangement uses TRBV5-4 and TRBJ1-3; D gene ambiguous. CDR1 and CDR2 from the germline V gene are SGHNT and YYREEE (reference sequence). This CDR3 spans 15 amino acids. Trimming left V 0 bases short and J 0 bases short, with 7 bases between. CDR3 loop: CASSLGASSGNTIYF. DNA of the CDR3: TGTGCCAGCAGCTTGGGGGCTTCCTCTGGAAACACCATATATTTT.

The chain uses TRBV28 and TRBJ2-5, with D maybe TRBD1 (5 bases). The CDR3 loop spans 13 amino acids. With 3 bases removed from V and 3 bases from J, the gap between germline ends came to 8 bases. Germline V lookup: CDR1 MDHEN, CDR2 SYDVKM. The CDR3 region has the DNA TGTGCCAGCAGTTTGTCAGGGAAAGAGACCCAGTACTTC. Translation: CASSLSGKETQYF.

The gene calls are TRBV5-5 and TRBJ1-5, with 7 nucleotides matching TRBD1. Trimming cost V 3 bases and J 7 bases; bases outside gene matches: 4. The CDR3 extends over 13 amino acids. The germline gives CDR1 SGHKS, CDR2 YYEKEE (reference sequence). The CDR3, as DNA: TGTGCCAGCAGCTGGGACAGCGTACAGCCCCAGCATTTT. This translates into CASSWDSVQPQHF.

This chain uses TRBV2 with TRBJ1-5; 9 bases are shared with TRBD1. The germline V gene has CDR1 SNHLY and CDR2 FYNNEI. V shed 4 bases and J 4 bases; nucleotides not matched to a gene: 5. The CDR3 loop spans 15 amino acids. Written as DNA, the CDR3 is TGTGCCAGCAGTGCTGGGACAGGGATTAATCAGCCCCAGCATTTT. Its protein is CASSAGTGINQPQHF.

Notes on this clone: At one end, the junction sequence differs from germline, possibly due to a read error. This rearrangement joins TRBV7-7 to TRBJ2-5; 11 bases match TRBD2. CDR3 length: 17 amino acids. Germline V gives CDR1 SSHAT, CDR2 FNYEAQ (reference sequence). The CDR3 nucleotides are TGTGCTAGCAGCTTAGGTAGCGGGGGGGCCGAGTCAGAGACCCAGTACTTC. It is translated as CASSLGSGGAESETQYF.

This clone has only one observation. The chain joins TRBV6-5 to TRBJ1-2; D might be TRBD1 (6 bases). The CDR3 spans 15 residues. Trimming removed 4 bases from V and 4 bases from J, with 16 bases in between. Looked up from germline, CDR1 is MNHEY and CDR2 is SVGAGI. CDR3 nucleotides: TGTGCCAGCAGTTCCCCTGCGGGGGGCGTCTATGGCTACACCTTC. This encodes CASSSPAGGVYGYTF.

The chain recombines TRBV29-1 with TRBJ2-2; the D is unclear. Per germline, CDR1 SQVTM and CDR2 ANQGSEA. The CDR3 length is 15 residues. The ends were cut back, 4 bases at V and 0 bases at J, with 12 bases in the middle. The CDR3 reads CSVGLGRTNTGELFF. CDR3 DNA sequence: TGCAGCGTTGGTCTTGGCAGGACGAACACCGGGGAGCTGTTTTTT.

The CDR3 DNA reads TGTGCCACCAGCAGAGTAACCCGTCTCCTTGAGGGCTACACCTTC. This sequence encodes CATSRVTRLLEGYTF. The chain carries TRBV15 and TRBJ1-2; D uncertain. CDR3 length equals 15 residues. Germline V lookup: CDR1 LNHNV, CDR2 YYDKDF (reference sequence). V was pared by 1 base and J by 8 bases, with 17 bases between. The complete variable domain, with remaining parts taken from reference TRBV15 and TRBJ1-2, reads DAMVIQNPRYQVTQFGKPVTLSCSQTLNHNVMYWYQQKSSQAPKLLFHYYDKDFNNEADTPDNFQSRRPNTSFCFLDIRSPGLGDTAMYLCATSRVTRLLEGYTFGSGTRLTVV.

The CDR3 DNA reads as TGTGCCAGCATAGCGGGCAGCTCCTACAATGAGCAGTTCTTC. Protein sequence: CASIAGSSYNEQFF. The chain links TRBV6-5 to TRBJ2-1; 7 positions agree with TRBD2. From germline, CDR1 is MNHEY and CDR2 SVGAGI. The trim removed 7 bases at V and 0 bases at J, leaving 3 bases unmatched. The CDR3 spans 14 residues.

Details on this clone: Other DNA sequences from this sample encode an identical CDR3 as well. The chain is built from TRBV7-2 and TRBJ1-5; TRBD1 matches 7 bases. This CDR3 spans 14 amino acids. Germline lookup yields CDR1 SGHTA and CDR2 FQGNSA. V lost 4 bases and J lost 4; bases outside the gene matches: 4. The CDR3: CASSSGGLNQPQHF. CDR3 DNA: TGTGCCAGCAGCTCAGGGGGGCTGAATCAGCCCCAGCATTTT.